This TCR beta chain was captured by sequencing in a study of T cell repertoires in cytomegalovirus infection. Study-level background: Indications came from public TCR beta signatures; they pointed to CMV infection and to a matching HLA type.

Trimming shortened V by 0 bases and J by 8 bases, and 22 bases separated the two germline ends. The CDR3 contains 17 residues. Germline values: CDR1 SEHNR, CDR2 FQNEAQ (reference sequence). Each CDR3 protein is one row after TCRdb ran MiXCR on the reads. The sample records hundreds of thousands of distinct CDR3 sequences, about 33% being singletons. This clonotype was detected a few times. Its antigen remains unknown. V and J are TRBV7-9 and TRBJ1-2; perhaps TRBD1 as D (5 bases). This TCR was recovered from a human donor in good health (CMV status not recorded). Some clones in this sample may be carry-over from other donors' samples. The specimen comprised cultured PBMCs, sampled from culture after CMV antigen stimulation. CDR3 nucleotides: TGTGCCAGCAGCTTAGCGCCGCCTGGACACCCGCCTCGGGGCTACACCTTC. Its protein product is CASSLAPPGHPPRGYTF.